The next 2 T cell receptor beta chains were all read from a single sample in a study of lymphopenia after photon versus proton radiotherapy. Sequenced by immunoSEQ multiplex PCR; TCRdb stores in-frame clones only, minus some. The sample has about 68,000 clones; roughly 88% are singletons. The sample in question was peripheral blood, obtained from a patient treated with photon-based radiotherapy. The origin of the receptors is a woman between 70 and 85 years old with pancreatic cancer.

The chain uses TRBV27 and TRBJ2-1, with TRBD1 identical over 11 bases. Germline V CDR1 and CDR2: MNHEY, SMNVEV (reference sequence). Trimming at V came to 7 bases and at J to 1 base, leaving 15 bases not matched to a gene. The CDR3 has 19 amino acids. The CDR3 region is CASTPDRGPNFKSYNEQFF. CDR3 nucleotides: TGTGCCAGCACCCCGGACAGGGGGCCTAACTTTAAATCCTACAATGAGCAGTTCTTC.

The chain joins TRBV4-1 to TRBJ2-7, with TRBD1 matching over 9 bases. Per germline, CDR1 MGHRA and CDR2 YSYEKL. The CDR3 is 16 residues long. V was clipped by 4 bases and J by 5 bases; unmatched bases: 12. CDR3 DNA sequence: TGCGCCAGCAGCCTACCCCCGGGACAGGGTTACAACGAGCAGTACTTC. Its protein product is CASSLPPGQGYNEQYF.